One and the same sample provided the 30 T cell receptor beta chains below, sequenced in a study of T cell repertoires in cytomegalovirus infection. TCRdb re-called the reads with MiXCR, one entry per CDR3 protein. The sample has 100,000 to 150,000 distinct CDR3 sequences, approximately 8.8% seen once. The sample taken for sequencing was PBMCs. The receptors were sampled from a human donor in good health (CMV status not recorded). Some clones in this sample may be carry-over from other donors' samples.

This clonotype was seen many times. The chain has TRBV20-1 and TRBJ2-1; 7 nucleotides line up with TRBD1. Unmatched junction bases numbered 9, after V lost 4 bases and J lost 0 bases. Germline V gene sequence: CDR1 DFQATT, CDR2 SNEGSKA (reference sequence). CDR3 size: 16 residues. Here the CDR3 reads CSAKPLTGNSYNEQFF. The CDR3 region has the DNA TGCAGTGCTAAACCCTTGACAGGGAACTCCTACAATGAGCAGTTCTTC.

This clonotype was picked up many times. The CDR3 DNA sequence: TGTGCCAGCAGTTCCCTCGATTCCAGGGGCACTGAAGCTTTCTTT. It yields the protein CASSSLDSRGTEAFF. V gene TRBV28 combines with J gene TRBJ1-1; TRBD1 might be the D (6 bases). Per germline, CDR1 MDHEN and CDR2 SYDVKM. The length of the CDR3 is 15 residues. V was shortened by 4 bases and J by 4 bases, with 16 bases between the two germline ends.

V and J are TRBV3-1 and TRBJ2-7; 10 bases fit TRBD1. Per germline, CDR1 LGHDT and CDR2 YNNKEL (reference sequence). Losses at the gene ends were 3 bases for V and 3 bases for J; bases not matched to a gene: 2. The CDR3 is 14 amino acids. The CDR3 spells CASSQGQGIYEQYF. DNA for the CDR3: TGTGCCAGCAGCCAGGGACAGGGGATCTACGAGCAGTACTTC.

Many counts were recorded for this clonotype. The rearrangement uses TRBV7-2 and TRBJ1-5; D is unresolved. From germline, CDR1 is SGHTA and CDR2 FQGNSA. The germline V and J ends were trimmed by 5 bases and 2 bases, with 13 bases remaining between them. This CDR3 has 15 amino acids. The CDR3 DNA reads as TGTGCCAGCAGCCCCGTCGGCACGGGCAATCAGCCCCAGCATTTT. Its translation is CASSPVGTGNQPQHF. Complete variable domain (other parts from reference TRBV7-2 and TRBJ1-5): GAGVSQSPSNKVTEKGKDVELRCDPISGHTALYWYRQSLGQGLEFLIYFQGNSAPDKSGLPSDRFSAERTGGSVSTLTIQRTQQEDSAVYLCASSPVGTGNQPQHFGDGTRLSIL.

This rearrangement joins TRBV28 to TRBJ2-5, with unresolved D. Trimming stripped 2 bases from V and 5 bases from J, with 15 bases between. This CDR3 has 15 amino acids. Germline V gives CDR1 MDHEN, CDR2 SYDVKM. CDR3 in DNA: TGTGCCAGCAGTTTACCGCTTGGGGAAGGGGAGACCCAGTACTTC. This gives the protein CASSLPLGEGETQYF.

This clonotype has ten or more counts. This chain connects TRBV14 to TRBJ2-1, with D hard to call. V was pared by 4 bases and J by 8 bases, with 12 bases between. This CDR3 has 13 residues. In germline, CDR1 is SGHDN, CDR2 FVKESK. The CDR3 sequence is CASSRISWDEQFF. CDR3 nucleotide sequence: TGTGCCAGCAGCCGCATCTCCTGGGATGAGCAGTTCTTC.

This clonotype has ten or more counts. The chain recombines TRBV20-1 with TRBJ2-3; D gene unclear. From germline, CDR1 is DFQATT and CDR2 SNEGSKA (reference sequence). The CDR3 runs to 14 residues. Trimming stripped 6 bases from V and 1 base from J, with 14 bases between. The CDR3 protein is CSAERNDGTDTQYF. The CDR3 DNA sequence: TGCAGTGCCGAACGGAACGACGGCACAGATACGCAGTATTTT.

The sample holds many counts of this clonotype. V usage is TRBV5-6 and J usage is TRBJ2-4; tentative D call: TRBD2 (6 bases). Germline V gives CDR1 SGHDT, CDR2 YYEEEE. V gave up 2 bases and J gave up 6 bases, with 15 bases separating them. The CDR3 consists of 15 residues. The CDR3 region has the DNA TGTGCCAGCAGCTTCCGGGACCTGGGGGGAAACATTCAGTACTTC. Translated, it gives CASSFRDLGGNIQYF.

This clonotype came up many times. This chain joins TRBV7-2 and TRBJ1-1; a weak D match, TRBD1 (5 bases). V was shortened by 5 bases and J by 7 bases, with 11 bases between the two germline ends. Germline lookup yields CDR1 SGHTA and CDR2 FQGNSA. This CDR3 comprises 12 residues. CDR3: CASSLQRGEAFF. As DNA, the CDR3 is TGTGCCAGCAGCCTCCAGAGGGGTGAAGCTTTCTTT.

This chain connects TRBV19 to TRBJ2-1; TRBD2 agrees at 9 bases. J was trimmed by 5 bases and V by 6 bases; bases with no gene match: 11. This CDR3 region has 16 residues. CDR1 and CDR2 from the germline V gene are LNHDA and SQIVND (reference sequence). This CDR3 is CASRPGGGGVDNEQFF. The CDR3 nucleotides read TGTGCCAGTAGGCCCGGAGGCGGGGGGGTTGACAATGAGCAGTTCTTC.

This clonotype was counted between two and nine times. At one end, the junction sequence differs from germline, possibly due to a read error. The chain is built from TRBV4-1 and TRBJ2-1; D is uncertain. Looked up from germline, CDR1 is MGHRA and CDR2 is YSYEKL. This CDR3 region has 13 residues. CDR3 nucleotide sequence: TGTGCCAGCAGCCAAGATCCGGCCGATGAGCAGTTCTTC. Translation gives CASSQDPADEQFF.

The V call is TRBV20-1, the J call TRBJ1-2, with D possibly TRBD1 on 6 matching bases. V shed 6 bases and J shed 1 base, with 21 bases lying between them. CDR1 is DFQATT, CDR2 SNEGSKA, per germline (reference sequence). This CDR3 contains 16 residues. In nucleotides, the CDR3 is TGCAGTGCGCTTACCCCCGGGACACCAATTAACTATGGCTACACCTTC. Amino acids: CSALTPGTPINYGYTF.

This sequence joins TRBV20-1 and TRBJ1-5, with D possibly being TRBD1 (6 bases). Germline assignment: CDR1 DFQATT and CDR2 SNEGSKA (reference sequence). Trimming took 7 bases from V and 6 from J, leaving 16 bases between them. The CDR3 has 13 residues. CDR3 region: CSVTQGTGQPQHF. The CDR3 DNA reads as TGCAGTGTAACACAGGGTACGGGTCAGCCCCAGCATTTT.

This clonotype was recorded many times. CDR3 sequence (DNA): TGTGCCAGCAGCTTAGATACGGCTTTGGAAGATCAGCCCCAGCATTTT. It is translated as CASSLDTALEDQPQHF. The V gene is TRBV7-2, the J gene TRBJ1-5; D unresolved. The V gene's germline CDR1 is SGHTA and CDR2 FQGNSA. V lost 1 base to trimming and J lost 5 bases, with 15 bases between them. The CDR3 is made up of 16 amino acids.

This clonotype was observed a handful of times. The J gene is TRBJ2-2, the V gene TRBV28; no clear D. Germline values: CDR1 MDHEN, CDR2 SYDVKM. The CDR3 spans 14 residues. The germline V and J ends were trimmed by 6 bases and 2 bases, with 10 bases remaining between them. The CDR3 DNA follows: TGTGCCAGCAGAGTCAGAGCTAACACCGGGGAGCTGTTTTTT. It translates to CASRVRANTGELFF.

This clonotype has a count of ten or more. This chain joins TRBV10-3 and TRBJ2-3; D perhaps matches TRBD1 (6 bases). The germline gives CDR1 ENHRY, CDR2 SYGVKD. Deletions cut 6 bases from V and 2 bases from J, with 9 bases between. This CDR3 is 13 amino acids long. The DNA for the CDR3 is TGTGCCATCAGGACAGGATCCACAGATACGCAGTATTTT. Its translation: CAIRTGSTDTQYF.

As for this clonotype: Relative to the germline gene, one junction end is altered; a read error may explain this. The J gene is TRBJ2-3, the V gene TRBV28; perhaps TRBD1 as D (5 bases). Germline CDR1 and CDR2: MDHEN and SYDVKM. The CDR3 spans 15 residues. CDR3 region: CANSLSPDRPDTQYF. In DNA, the CDR3 is TGTGCCAACAGTTTATCCCCCGACAGACCAGATACGCAGTATTTT.

This clonotype appeared many times. This chain joins TRBV20-1 and TRBJ2-3; 11 nucleotides match TRBD2. Germline V gene data show CDR1 as DFQATT and CDR2 as SNEGSKA (reference sequence). Losses at the gene ends were 4 bases for V and 3 bases for J; bases not matched to a gene: 15. The CDR3 is made up of 18 amino acids. The CDR3 reads CSAISPVDSGGATDTQYF. DNA for the CDR3: TGCAGTGCTATTTCCCCGGTTGATAGCGGGGGGGCTACAGATACGCAGTATTTT.

This clonotype has at least ten counts. This rearrangement joins TRBV4-1 to TRBJ2-6, with D tentatively TRBD1 (5 bases). The CDR3 sequence is 14 residues long. Germline V CDR1 and CDR2: MGHRA, YSYEKL. Trimming shortened V by 11 bases and J by 2 bases, and 13 bases separated the two germline ends. As DNA, the CDR3 is TGCGCCGCGAGCCAGGGCGCTGGGGCCAACGTCCTGACTTTC. Its translation: CAASQGAGANVLTF.

This clonotype was counted between two and nine times. The chain carries TRBV20-1 and TRBJ1-3; no firm D call. V was clipped by 3 bases and J by 1 base, with 7 bases between them. CDR1 and CDR2 from the germline V gene are DFQATT and SNEGSKA (reference sequence). The CDR3 sequence is 13 residues long. The CDR3 region has the DNA TGCAGTGCTAGTGGGCCTTCTGGAAACACCATATATTTT. Protein product: CSASGPSGNTIYF.

The sample holds a few counts of this clonotype. Being one base from a much bigger clone, this may be a read error. The chain is built from TRBV5-1 and TRBJ1-1; unclear D gene. The V end lost 3 bases, the J end lost 1 base, and 7 bases lay between the germline ends. In germline, CDR1 is SGHRS, CDR2 YFSETQ. The CDR3 totals 13 residues. The CDR3 DNA sequence: TGCGCCAGCAGCTGGATGGAGAACACTGAAGCTTTCTTT. Amino acids: CASSWMENTEAFF.

This clonotype occurred a few times. The V gene is TRBV20-1, the J gene TRBJ1-6, with D maybe TRBD1 (6 bases). The CDR3 totals 16 residues. Germline V gene lookup returns CDR1 DFQATT and CDR2 SNEGSKA (reference sequence). The V gene lost 6 bases and the J gene lost 0 bases, with 15 bases spanning the gap. The CDR3 nucleotides read TGCAGTGCAAGTGGACAGCTGAGCTCCTATAATTCACCCCTCCACTTT. Translation gives CSASGQLSSYNSPLHF.

This clonotype was detected many times. The chain employs TRBV29-1 and TRBJ2-3; 7 bases match TRBD2. Unmatched junction bases numbered 4, after V lost 6 bases and J lost 4 bases. Per germline, CDR1 SQVTM and CDR2 ANQGSEA. The CDR3 is 12 residues long. Here the CDR3 reads CSVGGFADTQYF. DNA for the CDR3: TGCAGCGTGGGGGGGTTCGCAGATACGCAGTATTTT.

The chain is built from TRBV29-1 and TRBJ2-2; D gene uncertain. This CDR3 has 13 amino acids. Trimming took 1 base from V and 5 from J, leaving 8 bases between them. Germline V gene sequence: CDR1 SQVTM, CDR2 ANQGSEA. The CDR3, as DNA: TGCAGCGTTGAAGGCCCGGGTACCGGGGAGCTGTTTTTT. Protein sequence: CSVEGPGTGELFF.

This clonotype came up many times. The V gene is TRBV7-2, the J gene TRBJ1-5; D remains ambiguous. This CDR3 region has 12 residues. Germline V gene data show CDR1 as SGHTA and CDR2 as FQGNSA. The V end lost 1 base, the J end lost 6 bases, and 4 bases lay between the germline ends. The CDR3 bases are TGTGCCAGCAGCTTAGGCGTTCAGCCCCAGCATTTT. This translates into CASSLGVQPQHF.

In this sample, this clonotype turned up many times. The V gene is TRBV15, the J gene TRBJ2-5; no firm D call. The CDR3 totals 15 residues. Germline V gene lookup returns CDR1 LNHNV and CDR2 YYDKDF (reference sequence). Trimming shortened V by 1 base and J by 5 bases, and 14 bases separated the two germline ends. CDR3 sequence (DNA): TGTGCCACCAGCAGAGCGCAAGCCCTCGGGGAGACCCAGTACTTC. This codes for CATSRAQALGETQYF.

This clonotype was recorded many times. The gene calls are TRBV7-2 and TRBJ2-1; tentatively, D is TRBD1 or TRBD2 (5 bases each). The germline V and J ends were trimmed by 6 bases and 9 bases, with 15 bases remaining between them. This CDR3 spans 13 amino acids. In germline, CDR1 is SGHTA, CDR2 FQGNSA. Here the CDR3 DNA reads TGTGCCAGCAGTTTCCGGGACCGCTCTGAGCAGTTCTTC. Its protein product is CASSFRDRSEQFF.

The table lists this clonotype with many counts. The CDR3 here is CASSLSGAHEQFF. CDR3 DNA: TGTGCCAGCAGTTTATCAGGGGCCCATGAGCAGTTCTTC. The chain combines TRBV28 with TRBJ2-1, with D perhaps matching TRBD1 (6 bases). V gave up 1 base and J gave up 8 bases, with 9 bases separating them. Germline V gene sequence: CDR1 MDHEN, CDR2 SYDVKM. This CDR3 comprises 13 residues. The whole variable domain, filled in from reference TRBV28 and TRBJ2-1, reads DVKVTQSSRYLVKRTGEKVFLECVQDMDHENMFWYRQDPGLGLRLIYFSYDVKMKEKGDIPEGYSVSREKKERFSLILESASTNQTSMYLCASSLSGAHEQFFGPGTRLTVL.

This clonotype has ten or more counts. V and J are TRBV2 and TRBJ2-7; TRBD1 aligns across 8 bases. V shed 6 bases, J shed 0 bases, and the junction held 7 bases outside the gene matches. Germline V CDR1 and CDR2: SNHLY, FYNNEI. The CDR3 spans 15 residues. DNA for the CDR3: TGTGCCAGCAGGGACCCCAGGGGGCTCTCCTACGAGCAGTACTTC. Residues: CASRDPRGLSYEQYF.

Comment on this clonotype: A much bigger clone sits one base away, suggesting this may be a read error. The rearrangement joins TRBV28 to TRBJ1-1; 7 positions match TRBD1. The V segment lost 4 bases and the J segment 4 bases; nucleotides outside the gene matches: 9. The CDR3 consists of 15 residues. Germline values: CDR1 MDHEN, CDR2 SYDVKM. Here the CDR3 DNA reads TGTGCCAGCAGTTGGGAATGGACAGGAATCACTGAAGCTTTCTTT. It encodes CASSWEWTGITEAFF.